This TCR beta chain emerged from a study of blood T cell repertoires in COVID-19. Produced via immunoSEQ multiplex PCR; TCRdb's table is partial and in-frame only. The table shows about 270,000 clones, with around 93% occurring only once. The age range of participants was about 18 to 100 years, with residence in about two dozen US areas. The sample consisted of PBMCs or T cells enriched from blood (not recorded which). This TCR was sampled from a man in his forties who had been exposed to COVID-19.

The CDR3 loop is CASSMGRDKLFF. Here the CDR3 DNA reads TGTGCCAGTAGTATGGGCAGGGATAAGCTGTTTTTT. The J gene is TRBJ2-2, the V gene TRBV19; TRBD1 is a possible D gene (5 bases). Trimming took off 3 bases at V and 12 bases at J, with 11 bases between the two ends. Germline CDR1 and CDR2: LNHDA and SQIVND (reference sequence). This CDR3 has 12 residues.